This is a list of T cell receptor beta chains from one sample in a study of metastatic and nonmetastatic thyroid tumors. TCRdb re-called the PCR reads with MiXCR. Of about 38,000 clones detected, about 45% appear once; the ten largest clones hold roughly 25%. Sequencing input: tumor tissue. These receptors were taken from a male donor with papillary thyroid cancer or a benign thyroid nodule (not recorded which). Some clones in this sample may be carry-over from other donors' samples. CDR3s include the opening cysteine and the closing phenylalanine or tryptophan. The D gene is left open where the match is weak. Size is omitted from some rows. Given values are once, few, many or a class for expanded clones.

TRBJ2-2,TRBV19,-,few,TGTGCCAGTAGTATGGGGTCTGGGGAGCTGTTTTTT,CASSMGSGELFF
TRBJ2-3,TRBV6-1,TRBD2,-,TGTGCCAGCAGTGAGGCTAGCGGGGGACAGGATACGCAGTATTTT,CASSEASGGQDTQYF
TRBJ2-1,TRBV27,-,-,TGTGCCAGCAGATCGGCAACAAATTTAGCCTACAATGAGCAGTTCTTC,CASRSATNLAYNEQFF
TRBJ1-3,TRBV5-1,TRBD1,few,TGCGCCAGCAGCCAAAGGGACAGGGGCGAGAACACCATATATTTT,CASSQRDRGENTIYF
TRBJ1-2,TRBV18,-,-,TGTGCCAGCTCAGTGCAGGGAGGTGACTATGGCTACACCTTC,CASSVQGGDYGYTF
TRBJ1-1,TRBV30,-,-,TGTGCCTGGAGTACAGTGTTTGGTGAAGCTTTCTTT,CAWSTVFGEAFF
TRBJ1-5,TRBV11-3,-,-,TGTGCCAGCAGCTCGATGGGGGGGCTAGGCAATCAGCCCCAGCATTTT,CASSSMGGLGNQPQHF
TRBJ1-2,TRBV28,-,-,TGTGCCAGTTGGGGGGTTAACTATGGCTACACCTTC,CASWGVNYGYTF
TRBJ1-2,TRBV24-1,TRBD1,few,TGTGCCACCAGTGGAACGGGACAGGGGCGCTTGGGCTACACCTTC,CATSGTGQGRLGYTF
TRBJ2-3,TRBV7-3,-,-,TGTGCCAGCAGCTTAACCGCGGTCACAGATACGCAGTATTTT,CASSLTAVTDTQYF
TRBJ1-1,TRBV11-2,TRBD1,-,TGTGCCAGCAGACTGGACAGGGGGTCAATGAAGGACACTGAAGCTTTCTTT,CASRLDRGSMKDTEAFF
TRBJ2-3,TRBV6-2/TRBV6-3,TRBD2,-,TGTGCCGCTGGGACTAGCCTTCGGATGAGGGAAGATACGCAGTATTTT,CAAGTSLRMREDTQYF
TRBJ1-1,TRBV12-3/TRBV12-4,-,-,TGTGCCAGCAGTCTTGGACGGCCTTTCTTT,CASSLGRPFF
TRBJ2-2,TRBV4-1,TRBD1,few,TGCGCCAGCCGAGAGGGGGCCACCGGGGAGCTGTTTTTT,CASREGATGELFF
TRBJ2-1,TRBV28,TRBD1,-,TGTGCCAGCAAGTCCATCGGCCCAGGGGGTGAGCAGTTCTTC,CASKSIGPGGEQFF
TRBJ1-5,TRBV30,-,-,TGTGCCTGGAGTCCGGGGGGATCGCCCCAGCATTTT,CAWSPGGSPQHF
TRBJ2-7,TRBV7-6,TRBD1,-,TGTGCCAGCAGCTCGGCCCGGGACAGCCAGTCCTACGAGCAGTACTTC,CASSSARDSQSYEQYF
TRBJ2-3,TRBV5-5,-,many,TGTGCCAGCAGCTTGGCGTCCACAGATACGCAGTATTTT,CASSLASTDTQYF
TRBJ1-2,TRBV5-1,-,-,TGCGCCAGCAGCTTGGCCGAGGGAGACGGCTACACCTTC,CASSLAEGDGYTF
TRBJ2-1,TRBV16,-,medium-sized,TGTGCCAGCAGCCAATTAGTGTCTGGGAATGAGCAGTTCTTC,CASSQLVSGNEQFF
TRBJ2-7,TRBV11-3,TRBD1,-,TGTGCCAGCAGCTCGCAGGGGGCCTACGAGCAGTACTTC,CASSSQGAYEQYF
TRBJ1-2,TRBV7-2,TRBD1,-,TGTGCCAGCAGCTTAGGACAGGGGGGATATGGCTACACCTTC,CASSLGQGGYGYTF
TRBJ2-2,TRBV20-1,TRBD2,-,TGCAGTTTACGAAGCGGGGGGGCTGACACCGGGGAGCTGTTTTTT,CSLRSGGADTGELFF
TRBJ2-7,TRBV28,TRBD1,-,TGTGCCAGCAGCCGAGGGACAGCGGCAGGGGAGCAGTACTTC,CASSRGTAAGEQYF
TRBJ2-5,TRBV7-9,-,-,TGTGCCAGCAGCTTAACGGGAGAGTCGGAGACCCAGTACTTC,CASSLTGESETQYF
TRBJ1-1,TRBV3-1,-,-,TGTGCCAGCAGCCAAGTATCCTGGAGCGGCACTGAAGCTTTCTTT,CASSQVSWSGTEAFF
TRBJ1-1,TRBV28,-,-,TGTGCCAGCACCCCACGGTTAGGGGTGGGGGAAGCTTTCTTT,CASTPRLGVGEAFF
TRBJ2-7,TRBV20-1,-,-,TGCAGTGCTAGAGATGCGCAAGGCTTCTACGAGCAGTACTTC,CSARDAQGFYEQYF
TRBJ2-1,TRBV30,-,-,TGTGCCTGGAGTGTTTCGGGCCGTTCGTGGGGCAATGAGCAGTTCTTC,CAWSVSGRSWGNEQFF
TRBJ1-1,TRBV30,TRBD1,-,TGTGCCTGGAGTTACAGGGGATGGAACACTGAAGCTTTCTTT,CAWSYRGWNTEAFF
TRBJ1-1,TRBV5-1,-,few,TGCGCCAGCAGCCCCGTACGGGCCGTGGACACTGAAGCTTTCTTT,CASSPVRAVDTEAFF
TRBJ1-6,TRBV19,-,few,TGTGCCAGTAGTCTATTCCTTTCGGATTCACCCCTCCACTTT,CASSLFLSDSPLHF
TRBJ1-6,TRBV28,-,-,TGTGCCAGCAGAAGGGAGGTCCTTTATAATTCACCCCTCCACTTT,CASRREVLYNSPLHF
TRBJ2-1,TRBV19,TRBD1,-,TGTGCCAGTAGTTTCAGGGGGAGTGAGCAGTTCTTC,CASSFRGSEQFF
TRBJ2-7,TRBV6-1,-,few,TGTGCCAGCAGTACCCGATTTGACCTAATAGGCACCTACGAGCAGTACTTC,CASSTRFDLIGTYEQYF
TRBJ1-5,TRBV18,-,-,TGTGCCAGCTCACAGGATTATAGCAATCAGCCCCAGCATTTT,CASSQDYSNQPQHF
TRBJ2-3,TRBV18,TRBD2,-,TGTGCCAGCTCACCTACTAGCGGGTTCACAGATACGCAGTATTTT,CASSPTSGFTDTQYF
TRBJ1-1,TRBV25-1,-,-,TGTGCCAGCACCCTCGGCGGGAACACTGAAGCTTTCTTT,CASTLGGNTEAFF
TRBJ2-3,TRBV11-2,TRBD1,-,TGTGCCAGCAGCTTACACCCGGACAGGGTTACAGATACGCAGTATTTT,CASSLHPDRVTDTQYF
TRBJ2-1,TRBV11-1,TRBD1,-,TGTGCCAGCAGCTTCCGGACAGGGTCCTACAATGAGCAGTTCTTC,CASSFRTGSYNEQFF
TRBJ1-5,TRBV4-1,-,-,TGCGCCAGCAGCCAAGGCATGGGGGGGGCTAGTCAGCCCCAGCATTTT,CASSQGMGGASQPQHF
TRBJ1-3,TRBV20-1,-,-,TGCAGTGCTAGCAGTGGCTCTGGAAACACCATATATTTT,CSASSGSGNTIYF
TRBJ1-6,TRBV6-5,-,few,TGTGCCAGCAGTTACTGGAAGGGGGGATCGCTGGATTCACCCCTCCACTTT,CASSYWKGGSLDSPLHF
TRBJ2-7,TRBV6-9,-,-,TGTGCCAGCAGTTATATAGAGCGGTACTCCTACGAGCAGTACTTC,CASSYIERYSYEQYF
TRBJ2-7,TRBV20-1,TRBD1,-,TGCAGTGCTAGCCCCCCGGGACAGGGGACGGACGAGCAGTACTTC,CSASPPGQGTDEQYF
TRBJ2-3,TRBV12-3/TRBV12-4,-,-,TGTGCCAGCAGTTTTCCGACTACAGATACGCAGTATTTT,CASSFPTTDTQYF
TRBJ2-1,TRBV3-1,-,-,TGTGCCAGCAGCCAAGATCGGGACTACAATGAGCAGTTCTTC,CASSQDRDYNEQFF
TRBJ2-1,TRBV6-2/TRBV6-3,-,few,TGTGCCACCGGGGCTGCGGGCCGACAGTTCTTC,CATGAAGRQFF
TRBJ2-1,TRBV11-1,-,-,TGTGCCAGCAGCCCACTCACAGGGTTAGATCCCTACAATGAGCAGTTCTTC,CASSPLTGLDPYNEQFF
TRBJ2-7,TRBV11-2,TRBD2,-,TGTGCCAGCAGCTTAGAGAGGCGGGAGTACTACGAGCAGTACTTC,CASSLERREYYEQYF
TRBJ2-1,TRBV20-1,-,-,TGCAGTGCTAGAGGACTAGGCCTTGACTACAATGAGCAGTTCTTC,CSARGLGLDYNEQFF
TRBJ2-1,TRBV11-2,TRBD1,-,TGTGCCAGCGGGGACAGGCCCCTGGGGCAGTTCTTC,CASGDRPLGQFF
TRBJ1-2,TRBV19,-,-,TGTGCCAGTAGTATAGGAACAGGAGCTGGCTACACCTTC,CASSIGTGAGYTF
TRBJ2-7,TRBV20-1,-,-,TGCAGTGCTAGTGTACGGTCCGAGCAGTACTTC,CSASVRSEQYF
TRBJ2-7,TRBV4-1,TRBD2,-,TGCGCCAGCAGCCAGGGACTAGCGGGAATCGAGCAGTACTTC,CASSQGLAGIEQYF